This T cell receptor (beta chain) is from a study of T cells in Graves' hyperthyroidism and ophthalmopathy. Overall study findings and caveats: In blood, most of the thyroid clonotypes expanded above 0.001 were also present.

Note on this clonotype: Antigen unknown.

Amplified TCR beta CDR3 regions derived from RNA transcripts. TCR CDR3 underwent first-round RT-PCR with the HTBI primer set. TCRdb reprocessed the multiplex PCR reads with MiXCR, giving one entry per CDR3 protein. In the table there are about 690,000 distinct CDR3 sequences, 17% of which are singletons. The V gene lost 6 bases and the J gene lost 4 bases, with 9 bases spanning the gap. The V gene's germline CDR1 is MNHNS and CDR2 SASEGT. The CDR3 totals 13 residues. This TCR was recovered from a man aged 45-60 years with Graves' hyperthyroidism. V gene TRBV6-1 combines with J gene TRBJ1-4; no firm D call. Source material: blood. CDR3 sequence: CASRPADNEKLFF. The DNA for the CDR3 is TGTGCCAGCAGACCGGCGGATAATGAAAAACTGTTTTTT.